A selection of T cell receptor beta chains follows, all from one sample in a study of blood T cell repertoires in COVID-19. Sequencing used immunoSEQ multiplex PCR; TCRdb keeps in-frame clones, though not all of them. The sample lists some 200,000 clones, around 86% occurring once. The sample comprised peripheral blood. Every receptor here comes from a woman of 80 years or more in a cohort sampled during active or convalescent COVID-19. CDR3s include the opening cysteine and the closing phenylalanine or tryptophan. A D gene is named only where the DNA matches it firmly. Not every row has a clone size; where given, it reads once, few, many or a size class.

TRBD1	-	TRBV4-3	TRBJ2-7	TGCGCCAGCAGCCAGGGGACAGGACCCTCCTACGAGCAGTACTTC	CASSQGTGPSYEQYF
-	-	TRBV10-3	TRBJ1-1	TGTGCCATCAGTGAGTTTGGGGGGGCTGGATCTGAAGCTTTCTTT	CAISEFGGAGSEAFF
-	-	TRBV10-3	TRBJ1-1	TGTGCCATCCGGGGGGGGCATGACACTGAAGCTTTCTTT	CAIRGGHDTEAFF
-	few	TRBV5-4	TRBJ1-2	TGTGCCAGCAGCTTGGACGGAGCTTATGGCTACACCTTC	CASSLDGAYGYTF
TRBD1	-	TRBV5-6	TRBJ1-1	TGTGCCAGCAGCTCCCTTTGGACAGGGAACACTGAAGCTTTCTTT	CASSSLWTGNTEAFF
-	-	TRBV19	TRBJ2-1	-	CASSILASNEQFF
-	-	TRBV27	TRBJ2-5	TGTGCCAGCAGTAGCCAGGGGTTGTCCCAGTACTTC	CASSSQGLSQYF
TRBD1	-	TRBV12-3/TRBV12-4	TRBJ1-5	TGTGCCAGCAGTTGGGACAGGGATCAGCCCCAGCATTTT	CASSWDRDQPQHF
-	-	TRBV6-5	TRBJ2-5	TGTGCCAGCAGGAACAGTGGAGAGACCCAGTACTTC	CASRNSGETQYF
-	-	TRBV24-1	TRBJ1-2	TGTGCCACCTCAGGGGTGGGCTATGGCTACACCTTC	CATSGVGYGYTF
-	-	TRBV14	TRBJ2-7	TGTGCCAGCAGCCAAGCCCTCTACGAGCAGTACTTC	CASSQALYEQYF
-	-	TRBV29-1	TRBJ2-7	TGCAGCGTTATGGACAGTACCTACGAGCAGTACTTC	CSVMDSTYEQYF
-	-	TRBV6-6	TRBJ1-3	TGTGCCAGCAGTTTGACGGGGAACTCTGGAAACACCATATATTTT	CASSLTGNSGNTIYF
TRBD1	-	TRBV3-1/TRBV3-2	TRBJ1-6	TGTGCCAGCAGCCCGACGACAGGGTTTAGCTCCTATAATTCACCCCTCCACTTT	CASSPTTGFSSYNSPLHF
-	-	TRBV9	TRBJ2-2	TGTGCCAGCAGAGGTTCCGACACTAACACCGGGGAGCTGTTTTTT	CASRGSDTNTGELFF
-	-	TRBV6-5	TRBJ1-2	TGTGCCATAGTACCCACAGGAACTCCTAAAGATGGCTACACCTTC	CAIVPTGTPKDGYTF
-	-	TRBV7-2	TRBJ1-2	TGTGCCAGCAGCTTAGCGGGGCAGGGCGAGGGCTACACCTTC	CASSLAGQGEGYTF
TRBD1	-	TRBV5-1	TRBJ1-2	TGCGCCAGCAGCGGCACGGACAGGGAAGATGGCTACACCTTC	CASSGTDREDGYTF
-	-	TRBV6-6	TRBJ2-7	TGTGCCAGCAGTAGCCGGGAATTAGCGTCTGGCGAGCAGTACTTC	CASSSRELASGEQYF
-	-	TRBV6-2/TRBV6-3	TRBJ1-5	TGTGCCAGCAGTCGGACAGAGTATAGCAATCAGCCCCAGCATTTT	CASSRTEYSNQPQHF
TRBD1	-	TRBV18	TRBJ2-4	TGTGCCAGCTCACCACCCCTGGTAGGACAGGGAACTTACATTCAGTACTTC	CASSPPLVGQGTYIQYF